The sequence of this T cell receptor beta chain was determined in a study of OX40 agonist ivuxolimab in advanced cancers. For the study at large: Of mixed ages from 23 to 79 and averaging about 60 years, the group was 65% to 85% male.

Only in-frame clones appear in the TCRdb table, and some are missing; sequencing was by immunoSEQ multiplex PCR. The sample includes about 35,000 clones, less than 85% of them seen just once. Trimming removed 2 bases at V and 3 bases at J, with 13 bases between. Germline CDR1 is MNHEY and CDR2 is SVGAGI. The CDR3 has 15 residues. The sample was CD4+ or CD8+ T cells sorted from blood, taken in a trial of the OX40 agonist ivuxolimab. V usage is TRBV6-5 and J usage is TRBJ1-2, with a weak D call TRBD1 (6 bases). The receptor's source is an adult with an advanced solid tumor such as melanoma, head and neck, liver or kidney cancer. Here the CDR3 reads CASSYTRTAYYGYTF. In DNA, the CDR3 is TGTGCCAGCAGTTACACAAGGACAGCATACTATGGCTACACCTTC.